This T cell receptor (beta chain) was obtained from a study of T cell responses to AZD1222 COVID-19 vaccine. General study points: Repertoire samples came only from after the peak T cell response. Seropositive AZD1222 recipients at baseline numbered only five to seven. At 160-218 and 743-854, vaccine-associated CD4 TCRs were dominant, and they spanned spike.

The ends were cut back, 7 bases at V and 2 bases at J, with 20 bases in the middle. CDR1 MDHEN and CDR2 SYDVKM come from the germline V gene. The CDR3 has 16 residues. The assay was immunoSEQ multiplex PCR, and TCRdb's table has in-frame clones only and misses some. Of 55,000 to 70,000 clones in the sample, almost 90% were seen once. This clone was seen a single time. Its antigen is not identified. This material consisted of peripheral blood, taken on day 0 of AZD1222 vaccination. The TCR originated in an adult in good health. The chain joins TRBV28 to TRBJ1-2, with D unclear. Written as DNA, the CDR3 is TGTGCCAGCATCGTGGGAGGTTCGGAAGTCAACTATGGCTACACCTTC. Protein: CASIVGGSEVNYGYTF.